The source of this T cell receptor beta chain is a study of somatic mutations in cytotoxic T cells in rheumatoid arthritis. Study-wide findings and caveats: The largest CD8+ clone made up over 20% of CD8+ cells in about an eighth of the roughly 60 patients. In rheumatoid arthritis patients, unlike healthy controls, CD8+ clonality rose with age.

As regards this clone: Antigen specificity is unknown.

Flow cytometry served to check the purity of CD4+ and CD8+ cells, which were isolated by positive magnetic bead selection. Clones were read by immunoSEQ multiplex PCR, and TCRdb kept only the in-frame ones, dropping some. The sample has some 25,000 clones, over 80% seen once. The sample was CD8+ T cells sorted from blood. The sequence derives from a man between 50 and 59 years old in good health.

CDR3 sequence reads: CASSPTSGPRYF. The CDR3 region has the DNA TGTGCCAGCAGTCCTACTAGCGGCCCAAGGTACTTC. The gene calls are TRBV6-6 and TRBJ2-7; 8 nucleotides line up with TRBD2. The CDR3 extends over 12 amino acids. Germline V gives CDR1 MNHNY, CDR2 SVGAGI (reference sequence). Unmatched junction bases numbered 9, after V lost 5 bases and J lost 12 bases.